This T cell receptor beta chain derives from a study of early T cells in non-severe SARS-CoV-2 infection. Background on the study: With bulk RNA from unsorted whole blood as input, sequencing yielded unpaired chains.

Notes on the study in general: The study's VDJdb matching favored anti-spike CD8 responses and missed private and CD4 specificities.

The CDR3 length is 15 residues. With 1 base removed from V and 1 base from J, the gap between germline ends came to 10 bases. The germline CDR1 and CDR2 sequences are SEHNR and FQNEAQ (reference sequence). Researchers tagged individual cDNA molecules with unique molecular identifiers. TCRdb processed the 5' RACE reads anew with MiXCR; each CDR3 protein has one entry. In the table there are around 76,000 distinct CDR3 sequences, 11% of which are singletons. This clonotype ranks as medium-sized (0.01 to 0.1%). Its antigen is not known. Sequenced input: whole blood. The gene calls are TRBV7-9 and TRBJ1-1; TRBD1 is a possible D gene (5 bases). The TCR comes from an adult who was a healthcare worker with PCR-confirmed SARS-CoV-2 infection or an uninfected control (not recorded which). CDR3 nucleotides: TGTGCCAGCAGCTTAGAGGGGCCGGCGAACACTGAAGCTTTCTTT. It is translated as CASSLEGPANTEAFF.